This is a list of T cell receptor beta chains from one sample in a study of OX40 agonist ivuxolimab in advanced cancers. Libraries were prepared by immunoSEQ multiplex PCR; TCRdb keeps only in-frame clonotypes and omits some of them. The sample lists roughly 80,000 clones; 85% were seen once. Here the sequenced sample was CD4+ or CD8+ T cells sorted from blood, taken in a trial of the OX40 agonist ivuxolimab. These receptors were collected from an adult with an advanced solid tumor such as melanoma, head and neck, liver or kidney cancer. CDR3s include the opening cysteine and the closing phenylalanine or tryptophan. The D gene is left open where the match is weak. Clone size is not always given. Where it is, it says once, few, many or a class for expanded clones.

abundance: .
j_gene: TRBJ2-1
d_gene: TRBD2
v_gene: TRBV23-1
CDR3nt: TGCGCCAGCAGTTACCGGGGCCTCGGGGGGGGGCAGTTCTTC
CDR3aa: CASSYRGLGGGQFF

abundance: .
j_gene: TRBJ2-2
d_gene: .
v_gene: TRBV20-1
CDR3nt: TGCAGTGCTAGTTTCTTAATGAAGCTGTTTTTT
CDR3aa: CSASFLMKLFF

abundance: .
j_gene: TRBJ1-2
d_gene: .
v_gene: TRBV4-2
CDR3nt: TGTGCCAGCAGCTTAACAGGGAATCCCTATGGCTACACCTTC
CDR3aa: CASSLTGNPYGYTF

abundance: .
j_gene: TRBJ2-6
d_gene: .
v_gene: TRBV23-1
CDR3nt: TGCGCCAGCAGTCATAGGAACCCCCCCTCTGGGGCCAACGTCCTGACTTTC
CDR3aa: CASSHRNPPSGANVLTF

abundance: .
j_gene: TRBJ1-5
d_gene: .
v_gene: TRBV30
CDR3nt: TGTGCCTGGAGGAGGGGACGGGCCCTTAATAGCAATCAGCCCCAGCATTTT
CDR3aa: CAWRRGRALNSNQPQHF

abundance: once
j_gene: TRBJ1-1
d_gene: TRBD1
v_gene: TRBV7-2
CDR3nt: TGTGCCAGCAGCCTCCAGGACAGGAGGATCACTGAAGCTTTCTTT
CDR3aa: CASSLQDRRITEAFF

abundance: .
j_gene: TRBJ1-6
d_gene: TRBD1
v_gene: TRBV6-5
CDR3nt: TGTGCCAGCAGTTACTCGGGGACAGGACTTAATTCACCCCTCCACTTT
CDR3aa: CASSYSGTGLNSPLHF

abundance: .
j_gene: TRBJ1-6
d_gene: .
v_gene: TRBV11-1
CDR3nt: TGTGCCAGCAGCTTAGGGGGGGCTGCGTATTCACCCCTCCACTTT
CDR3aa: CASSLGGAAYSPLHF

abundance: .
j_gene: TRBJ1-3
d_gene: .
v_gene: TRBV29-1
CDR3nt: TGCAGCGTTGATGAGGGGGGTATGGACACCATATATTTT
CDR3aa: CSVDEGGMDTIYF

abundance: .
j_gene: TRBJ2-7
d_gene: .
v_gene: TRBV2
CDR3nt: TGTGCCAGCAGTGAAGGGGGTGGGTTGGAGCAGTACTTC
CDR3aa: CASSEGGGLEQYF

abundance: .
j_gene: TRBJ2-3
d_gene: TRBD1
v_gene: TRBV12-5
CDR3nt: TGTGCTAGTGGTTTGGGGACAGGGGCGACAGATACGCAGTATTTT
CDR3aa: CASGLGTGATDTQYF

abundance: .
j_gene: TRBJ2-7
d_gene: TRBD1
v_gene: TRBV2
CDR3nt: TGTGCCAGCAGGGGGGACAGCGTTTCCGAGCAGTACTTC
CDR3aa: CASRGDSVSEQYF

abundance: .
j_gene: TRBJ1-3
d_gene: .
v_gene: TRBV12-2
CDR3nt: TGTGCAAGTCGCTTAAATAAGTGGGACACGAGCTCTGGAAACACCATATATTTT
CDR3aa: CASRLNKWDTSSGNTIYF

abundance: once
j_gene: TRBJ1-2
d_gene: TRBD1
v_gene: TRBV2
CDR3nt: TGTGCCAGCAGACTGGGACAGCGGCACACCTTC
CDR3aa: CASRLGQRHTF

abundance: once
j_gene: TRBJ1-1
d_gene: .
v_gene: TRBV7-3
CDR3nt: TGTGCCAGCACCTTCGACGGGAACACTGAAGCTTTCTTT
CDR3aa: CASTFDGNTEAFF

abundance: .
j_gene: TRBJ2-5
d_gene: .
v_gene: TRBV6-1
CDR3nt: TGTGCCAGCAGGACAGTTGGCGGGACCCAGTACTTC
CDR3aa: CASRTVGGTQYF

abundance: .
j_gene: TRBJ1-3
d_gene: .
v_gene: TRBV9
CDR3nt: TGTGCCAGCAGCTTTTCTGGAAACACCATATATTTT
CDR3aa: CASSFSGNTIYF